Reported below is one T cell receptor beta chain. These data are taken from a study of regulatory T cells in long-lasting Graves disease. Study in general: Persistence in Graves' disease required over 5 years of antithyroid drugs plus positive TSH receptor antibodies.

Time point in this sample: persistent/refractory GD, antithyroid drugs over 5 years with positive TRAb. Researchers made the TCR library from RNA that was extracted from PBMCs. Patients all came to the study from an endocrinology department in Xi'an, China. A blood draw put approximately 9 milliliters of peripheral blood into EDTA tubes. Investigators prepared the TCR beta libraries by applying iRepertoire HTBI primers and Arm-PCR of CDR3 regions. Via MiXCR, TCRdb re-called the multiplex PCR reads, giving one row per CDR3 protein. The table has around 400,000 distinct CDR3 sequences, about 25% seen once; the top ten hold about 27%. The specimen was peripheral blood mononuclear cells (PBMCs), collected when the disease was refractory, from a patient treated with antithyroid drugs. The source is a female donor with Graves disease.

CDR3 in amino acids: CASSLNGGGYEQYF. The DNA for the CDR3 is TGTGCCAGCAGCTTAAACGGCGGGGGATACGAGCAGTACTTC. The chain couples TRBV7-2 to TRBJ2-7, with 7 bases matching TRBD2. This CDR3 contains 14 residues. Per the germline V gene, CDR1 is SGHTA and CDR2 is FQGNSA. Trimming cost V 2 bases and J 4 bases; bases outside gene matches: 5.